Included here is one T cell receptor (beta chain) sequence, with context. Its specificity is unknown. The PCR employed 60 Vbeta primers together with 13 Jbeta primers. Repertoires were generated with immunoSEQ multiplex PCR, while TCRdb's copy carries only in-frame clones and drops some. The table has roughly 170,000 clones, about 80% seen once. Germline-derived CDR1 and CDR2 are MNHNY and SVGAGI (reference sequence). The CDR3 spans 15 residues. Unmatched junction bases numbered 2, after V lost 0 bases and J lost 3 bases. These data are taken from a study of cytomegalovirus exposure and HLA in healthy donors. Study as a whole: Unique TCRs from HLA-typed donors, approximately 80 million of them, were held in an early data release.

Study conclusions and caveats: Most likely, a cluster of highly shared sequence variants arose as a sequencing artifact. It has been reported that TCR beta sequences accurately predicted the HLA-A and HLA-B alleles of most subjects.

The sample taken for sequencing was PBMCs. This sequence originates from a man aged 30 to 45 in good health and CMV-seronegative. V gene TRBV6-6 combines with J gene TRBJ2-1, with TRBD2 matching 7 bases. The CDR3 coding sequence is TGTGCCAGCAGTTACTCAGCGGGACTCTACAATGAGCAGTTCTTC. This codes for CASSYSAGLYNEQFF.